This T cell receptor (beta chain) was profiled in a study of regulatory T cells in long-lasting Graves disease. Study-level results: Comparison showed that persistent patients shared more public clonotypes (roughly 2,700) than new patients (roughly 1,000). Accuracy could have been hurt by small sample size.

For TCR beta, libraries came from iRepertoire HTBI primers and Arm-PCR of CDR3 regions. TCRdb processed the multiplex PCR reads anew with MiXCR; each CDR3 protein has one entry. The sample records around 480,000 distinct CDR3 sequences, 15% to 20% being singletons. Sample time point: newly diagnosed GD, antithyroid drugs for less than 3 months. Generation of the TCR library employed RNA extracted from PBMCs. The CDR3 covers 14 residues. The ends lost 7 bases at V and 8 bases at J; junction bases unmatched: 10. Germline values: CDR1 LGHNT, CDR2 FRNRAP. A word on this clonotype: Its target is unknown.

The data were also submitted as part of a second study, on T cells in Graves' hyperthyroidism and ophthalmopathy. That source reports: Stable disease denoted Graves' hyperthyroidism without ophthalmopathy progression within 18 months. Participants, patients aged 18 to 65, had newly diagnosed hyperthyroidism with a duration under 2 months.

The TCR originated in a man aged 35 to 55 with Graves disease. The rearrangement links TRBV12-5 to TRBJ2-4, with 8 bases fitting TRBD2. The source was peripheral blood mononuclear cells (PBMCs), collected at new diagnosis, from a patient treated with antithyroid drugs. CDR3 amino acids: CASALAGGVDIQYF. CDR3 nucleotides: TGTGCTAGTGCCCTGGCGGGGGGCGTAGACATTCAGTACTTC.